This TCR beta chain was identified in a study of post-analysis software for immune sequencing data. Across the study: Recorded subtypes: relapsing-remitting, secondary progressive, progressive-relapsing; some patients unannotated. General study points: With TRBV5-6, TRBV5-1 and TRBV20-1 included, about 5 TRBV segments were more frequent in patients than in controls. Those with multiple sclerosis, the patient group, showed significantly lower normalized Chao1 diversity than controls. Clustering by F measure revealed strong co-clustering among samples prepared together in one batch.

Built from TCR beta cDNA, the libraries had unique molecular identifiers in them. The source material, about 0.85 to 11 million T cells, gave rise to about 490,000 cDNA molecules. TCRdb re-analysed the PCR reads in MiXCR, keeping a single row per CDR3 protein. This sample carries 250,000 to 300,000 distinct CDR3 sequences, 30% to 45% of them seen once, and the ten largest clones take around 4.8%. Germline V gene sequence: CDR1 DFQATT, CDR2 SNEGSKA (reference sequence). Losses at the gene ends were 8 bases for V and 3 bases for J; bases not matched to a gene: 5. The CDR3 length is 12 residues. This clonotype was seen repeatedly, ten times or more. Its cognate antigen is unknown.

Sequencing was done on a sample of blood. The TCR originated in a girl aged 5-17 years with multiple sclerosis. The chain couples TRBV20-1 to TRBJ2-5, with 8 bases identical to TRBD2. CDR3 loop: CSYSTSEETQYF. CDR3 bases: TGCAGTTACTCGACTAGCGAAGAGACCCAGTACTTC.